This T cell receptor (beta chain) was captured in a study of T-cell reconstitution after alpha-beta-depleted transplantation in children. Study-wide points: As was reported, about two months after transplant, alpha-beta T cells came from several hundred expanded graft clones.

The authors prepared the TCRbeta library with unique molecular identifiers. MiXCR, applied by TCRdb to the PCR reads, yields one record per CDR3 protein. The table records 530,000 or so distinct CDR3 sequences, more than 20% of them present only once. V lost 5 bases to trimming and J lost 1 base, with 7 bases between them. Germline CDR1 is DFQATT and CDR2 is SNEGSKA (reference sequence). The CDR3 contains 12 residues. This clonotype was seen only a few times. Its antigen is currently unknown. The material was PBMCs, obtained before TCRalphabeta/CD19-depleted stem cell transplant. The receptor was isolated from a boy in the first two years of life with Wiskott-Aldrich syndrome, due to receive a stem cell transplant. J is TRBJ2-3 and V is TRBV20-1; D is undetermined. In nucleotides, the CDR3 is TGCAGTGCTCGGGCGGGCACAGATACGCAGTATTTT. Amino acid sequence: CSARAGTDTQYF.